This TCR beta chain is from a study of response to subunit inactivated influenza vaccine. Findings and caveats of the study: With each seasonal influenza vaccination, the authors suggested, few new T cells are recruited.

Trimming cost V 0 bases and J 5 bases, with 11 bases left between them. The V gene's germline CDR1 is SGHNT and CDR2 YYREEE (reference sequence). This CDR3 has 14 residues. A single record per CDR3 protein comes from TCRdb applying MiXCR to the RT-PCR reads. This sample has about 240,000 distinct CDR3 sequences, with roughly an eighth found just once. This clonotype was detected many times. No antigen is known for it. Sequencing was performed on non-naive T cells sorted from PBMCs, taken approximately 15 days before vaccination. The V and J genes are TRBV5-4 and TRBJ2-5, with TRBD2 as a possible D gene (7 bases). The clonotype was recovered from a man aged 45-65 years who received an inactivated influenza vaccine. The CDR3 sequence is CASSLAGGRETQYF. The CDR3 coding sequence is TGTGCCAGCAGCTTGGCGGGGGGCCGGGAGACCCAGTACTTC.